Below, 28 T cell receptor beta chains from the same sample are listed, as sequenced in a study of blood T cells in healthy people across ages (dated by TCRdb to between 2014 and 2016). The protocol used for the library was 5' RACE. Sequencing was performed on an Illumina HiSeq 2500. A second PCR of roughly 7 to 11 cycles was run with a J-beta primer mix and a sample-barcoded 5' primer. In-frame beta chains were kept once TCRdb had trimmed the public reads at Q25 with fastp and called clones with MiXCR. Rows with one shared CDR3 protein collapse into an entry with the most common genes and DNA. The sample table holds around 970,000 distinct CDR3 sequences, of which approximately 50% were seen once. Of the sample, about 22% is held by the ten largest clones. The sequencing sample was made of blood. The receptors here all came from a woman aged 55 to 70 in good health.

The V call is TRBV18, the J call TRBJ2-4, with 9 bases that match TRBD1. The J call may be in error: the DNA end matches TRBJ2-7 better. CDR1 is KGHSH and CDR2 is LQKENI in the germline V gene. This CDR3 contains 15 residues. In nucleotides, the CDR3 is TGTGCCAGCTCACTGCCGGGACAGGGCATCGGCGAGCAGTACTTC. Its protein is CASSLPGQGIGEQYF.

This clonotype was counted once. This chain uses TRBV5-6 with TRBJ2-7; D is tentatively TRBD1 or TRBD2 (6 bases each). Looked up from germline, CDR1 is SGHDT and CDR2 is YYEEEE. The CDR3 covers 15 residues. Trimming took off 0 bases at V and 3 bases at J, with 13 bases between the two ends. The CDR3 region has the DNA TGTGCCAGCAGCTTGGAACGGGGGCGCGACTACGAGCAGTACTTC. Translation: CASSLERGRDYEQYF.

CDR3 protein: CASSLTSGQNEQFF. CDR3 nucleotide sequence: TGTGCCAGCAGCTTGACCTCGGGACAAAATGAGCAGTTCTTC. The chain recombines TRBV7-9 with TRBJ2-1; tentatively, D is TRBD1 (6 bases). The CDR3 is 14 residues long. Between the trimmed V and J ends, which lost 3 bases and 7 bases, there was a span of 13 bases. CDR1 is SEHNR, CDR2 FQNEAQ, per germline (reference sequence). The full variable domain, completed using reference TRBV7-9 and TRBJ2-1, is DTGVSQNPRHKITKRGQNVTFRCDPISEHNRLYWYRQTLGQGPEFLTYFQNEAQLEKSRLLSDRFSAERPKGSFSTLEIQRTEQGDSAMYLCASSLTSGQNEQFFGPGTRLTVL.

The CDR3 reads CASSLGTETANEQYF. CDR3 DNA: TGTGCCAGCTCCCTCGGGACGGAAACGGCGAACGAGCAGTACTTC. This rearrangement joins TRBV18 to TRBJ2-4, with D possibly called TRBD1 or TRBD2 (5 bases each). With the DNA end fitting TRBJ2-7 better, the J assignment may be wrong. This CDR3 spans 15 amino acids. Germline assignment: CDR1 KGHSH and CDR2 LQKENI.

This clonotype was detected only a few times. The gene calls are TRBV6-1 and TRBJ2-5; 10 nucleotides align to TRBD2. Trimming at V came to 6 bases and at J to 1 base, leaving 8 bases not matched to a gene. Germline V gene data show CDR1 as MNHNS and CDR2 as SASEGT. The CDR3 contains 16 residues. The CDR3 sequence: CASRTLRTSGQETQYF. CDR3 DNA sequence: TGTGCCAGCAGGACCCTTCGGACTAGCGGCCAAGAGACCCAGTACTTC.

Note on this clonotype: One junction end disagrees with the germline gene, perhaps due to a read error. The chain links TRBV20-1 to TRBJ2-5; TRBD2 is a possible D gene (5 bases). The CDR3 loop spans 13 amino acids. Germline values: CDR1 DFQATT, CDR2 SNEGSKA (reference sequence). DNA of the CDR3: TGCAGTGCTAGCCGGACTGTCGGCATCGAGCAGTACTTT. Amino acid sequence: CSASRTVGIEQYF.

The chain uses TRBV29-1 and TRBJ2-1, with TRBD2 matching 11 bases. CDR1 and CDR2 from the germline V gene are SQVTM and ANQGSEA. The CDR3 covers 14 residues. V lost 4 bases and J lost 8; bases outside the gene matches: 7. The CDR3 nucleotides read TGCAGCGTTGGAAGGCTAGCGGGGGGCGATGAGCAGTTCTTC. Amino acid sequence: CSVGRLAGGDEQFF.

This clonotype appeared a few times. The J gene is TRBJ2-4, the V gene TRBV20-1; TRBD1 matches 7 bases. CDR3 length: 20 amino acids. J was trimmed by 0 bases and V by 1 base; bases with no gene match: 18. Germline values: CDR1 DFQATT, CDR2 SNEGSKA (reference sequence). The DNA of the CDR3 is TGCAGTGCTAGAGGGGCAGTTGACAGGGAAATGGCTCTAGCCAAAAACATTCAGTACTTC. Translation gives CSARGAVDREMALAKNIQYF.

The chain carries TRBV6-5 and TRBJ2-5; 7 positions match TRBD2. The CDR3 totals 17 residues. The trim removed 0 bases at V and 3 bases at J, leaving 10 bases unmatched. Germline V gene data show CDR1 as MNHEY and CDR2 as SVGAGI. CDR3 protein: CASSYSWTSWSKETQYF. The CDR3 DNA sequence: TGTGCCAGCAGTTACTCGTGGACTAGTTGGTCCAAAGAGACCCAGTACTTC.

The chain is built from TRBV3-1 and TRBJ1-2; a possible D gene is TRBD1 (6 bases). The CDR3 has 15 amino acids. Germline V lookup: CDR1 LGHDT, CDR2 YNNKEL (reference sequence). Trimming left V 5 bases short and J 0 bases short, with 13 bases between. The CDR3 DNA sequence: TGTGCCAGCAGCGCGGGGGACACCGCTAACTATGGCTACACCTTC. Amino acids: CASSAGDTANYGYTF.

This clonotype has only a few counts. The chain links TRBV29-1 to TRBJ2-5; the D is unclear. The V end was cut by 8 bases, the J end by 3 bases, with 4 bases between. This CDR3 is built from 9 residues. The germline V gene has CDR1 SQVTM and CDR2 ANQGSEA. The CDR3 loop reads CSTEETQYF. DNA of the CDR3: TGCAGCACCGAAGAGACCCAGTACTTC.

Written as DNA, the CDR3 is TGTGCCACCAGACCGGACAGTAACACCGGGGAGCTGTTTTTT. As protein: CATRPDSNTGELFF. This chain uses TRBV24-1 with TRBJ2-2, with TRBD1 as a possible D gene (6 bases). CDR3 length equals 14 residues. Germline V gene lookup returns CDR1 KGHDR and CDR2 SFDVKD. Trimming cost V 7 bases and J 2 bases, with 10 bases left between them.

This clonotype was seen many times. The chain has TRBV4-2 and TRBJ2-6; D is uncertain. The CDR3 spans 15 residues. From germline, CDR1 is LGHNA and CDR2 YNFKEQ. V lost 0 bases to trimming and J lost 0 bases, with 3 bases between them. The chain's CDR3 is CASSQEGSGANVLTF. The CDR3 DNA follows: TGTGCCAGCAGCCAAGAGGGCTCTGGGGCCAACGTCCTGACTTTC.

This clonotype was recorded a few times. V gene TRBV28 combines with J gene TRBJ2-6; 8 bases align to TRBD1. The CDR3 covers 17 residues. Trimming cost V 6 bases and J 0 bases; bases outside gene matches: 7. Germline V gene data show CDR1 as MDHEN and CDR2 as SYDVKM. The CDR3 DNA is TGTGCCAGCAGACCTCGGGACAGGTTCTCTGGGGCCAACGTCCTGACTTTC. Translated, it gives CASRPRDRFSGANVLTF.

The count of this clonotype is one. The rearrangement links TRBV7-7 to TRBJ2-2, with TRBD2 identical over 11 bases. The V and J ends lost 5 bases and 0 bases, in that order; junction bases with no gene match: 11. CDR3 size: 19 residues. The germline gives CDR1 SSHAT, CDR2 FNYEAQ (reference sequence). The CDR3 region is CASSHRTLAGGANTGELFF. The CDR3 nucleotides read TGTGCCAGCAGCCATCGGACTTTAGCGGGAGGGGCGAACACCGGGGAGCTGTTTTTT.

V is TRBV27 and J is TRBJ1-6; D gene unclear. Trimming removed 0 bases from V and 0 bases from J, with 9 bases in between. Germline loops: CDR1 MNHEY, CDR2 SMNVEV (reference sequence). The length of the CDR3 is 17 residues. Written as DNA, the CDR3 is TGTGCCAGCAGTTTATCTGGGGTCTCCTCCTATAATTCACCCCTCCACTTT. Protein: CASSLSGVSSYNSPLHF.

The chain is built from TRBV25-1 and TRBJ1-2; TRBD1 matches at 9 bases. The V gene's germline CDR1 is MGHDK and CDR2 SYGVNS. CDR3 length: 15 amino acids. The trim removed 6 bases at V and 4 bases at J, leaving 9 bases unmatched. The CDR3 nucleotides are TGTGCCAGCAGAGGCGACAGGGGGTTTCTCTATGGCTACACCTTC. Residues: CASRGDRGFLYGYTF.

A single count supports this clonotype. This chain links TRBV3-1 with TRBJ1-2, with 8 bases identical to TRBD1. The V gene's germline CDR1 is LGHDT and CDR2 YNNKEL (reference sequence). Trimming at V came to 0 bases and at J to 4 bases, leaving 10 bases not matched to a gene. The CDR3 has 17 residues. The CDR3 coding sequence is TGTGCCAGCAGCCAAGACTTGAGACAGGGGAGGAGCTATGGCTACACCTTC. It encodes CASSQDLRQGRSYGYTF.

This clonotype was detected only a few times. This chain joins TRBV27 and TRBJ2-6, with 7 bases that match TRBD1. The CDR3 consists of 15 residues. V lost 6 bases to trimming and J lost 3 bases; unmatched junction nucleotides: 5. The V gene's germline CDR1 is MNHEY and CDR2 SMNVEV (reference sequence). In nucleotides, the CDR3 is TGTGCCAGCAGCCTAGACAGGGTTGGGGCCAACGTCCTGACTTTC. As protein: CASSLDRVGANVLTF.

In its sample, this clonotype was seen a few times. CDR3 sequence: CASSSGLSREQYF. The CDR3 DNA is TGTGCCAGCAGTTCGGGACTATCCCGCGAGCAGTACTTC. The gene calls are TRBV28 and TRBJ2-7, with 7 bases identical to TRBD2. Germline CDR1 and CDR2: MDHEN and SYDVKM. The CDR3 loop spans 13 amino acids. V lost 4 bases, J lost 6 bases, and 6 bases stayed unmatched.

This clonotype was detected a few times. This chain connects TRBV28 to TRBJ2-6; D possibly corresponds to TRBD2 (6 bases). Trimming took off 9 bases at V and 3 bases at J, with 9 bases between the two ends. Per germline, CDR1 MDHEN and CDR2 SYDVKM. The CDR3 is 13 amino acids. In DNA, the CDR3 is TGTGCCAGTCGGGGGTTTGGGGCCAACGTCCTGACTTTC. It translates to CASRGFGANVLTF.

J is TRBJ2-1 and V is TRBV21-1; the DNA was not used to check the table's D call, TRBD2. TRBV21-1 is a recognized pseudogene. The CDR3 spans 17 residues. In nucleotides, the CDR3 is TGTGCCAGCAGCAAAGGGCAGCGGGAGGGCCCCTACAATGAGCAGTTCTTC. Its protein is CASSKGQREGPYNEQFF.

This clonotype has a single count. One base away lies a much larger clone, so this may be a sequencing read error. This sequence joins TRBV7-2 and TRBJ2-7, with a possible D match to TRBD2 (5 bases). The CDR3 covers 14 residues. Germline V gene data show CDR1 as SGHTA and CDR2 as FQGNSA. CDR3 nucleotide sequence: TGTGTCAGCAGCTTAGTGGGAGCATCCTACGAGCAGTACTTC. Translated, it gives CVSSLVGASYEQYF.

The count of this clonotype is one. The chain carries TRBV25-1 and TRBJ2-7; 7 nucleotides match TRBD1. V lost 3 bases, J lost 2 bases, and 4 bases stayed unmatched. This CDR3 has 14 residues. Germline V gene sequence: CDR1 MGHDK, CDR2 SYGVNS. The CDR3, as DNA: TGTGCCAGCAGTGACTCGGGACAGACCTACGAGCAGTACTTC. It specifies CASSDSGQTYEQYF.

This rearrangement joins TRBV6-6 to TRBJ1-2; perhaps TRBD1 as D (5 bases). The CDR3 consists of 14 residues. Looked up from germline, CDR1 is MNHNY and CDR2 is SVGAGI (reference sequence). V lost 2 bases and J lost 6, with 13 bases in between. This chain's CDR3 is CASSYAGGADGYTF. CDR3 nucleotides: TGTGCCAGCAGTTACGCCGGAGGGGCGGATGGCTACACCTTC.

The V gene is TRBV28, the J gene TRBJ2-7; TRBD2 matches at 14 bases. Trimming at V came to 3 bases and at J to 7 bases, leaving 5 bases not matched to a gene. This CDR3 has 15 amino acids. Germline-derived CDR1 and CDR2 are MDHEN and SYDVKM. This CDR3 is CASSFGTSGSVEQYF. In nucleotides, the CDR3 is TGTGCCAGCAGTTTCGGGACTAGCGGGAGTGTTGAGCAGTACTTC.

This clonotype was seen more than once but under ten times. The chain links TRBV10-2 to TRBJ2-7, with D perhaps given as TRBD1 or TRBD2 (5 bases each). The V end was cut by 6 bases, the J end by 2 bases, with 14 bases between. Germline V CDR1 and CDR2: WSHSY, SAAADI. This CDR3 comprises 14 residues. CDR3 sequence: CASRLRGATYEQYF. CDR3 bases: TGCGCCAGCAGACTCCGGGGCGCGACCTACGAGCAGTACTTC.

The chain is built from TRBV10-3 and TRBJ1-5, with D maybe TRBD1 (5 bases). The germline V gene encodes CDR1 ENHRY and CDR2 SYGVKD. CDR3 size: 14 residues. V was trimmed by 4 bases and J by 4 bases, leaving 11 bases between them. CDR3 residues: CAISGGDENQPQHF. CDR3 DNA: TGTGCCATCAGTGGGGGGGACGAAAATCAGCCCCAGCATTTT.